The 27 T cell receptor beta chains reported below all come from one sample, sequenced in a study of shared clonotypes between healthy human individuals. Repertoires were generated with immunoSEQ multiplex PCR, while TCRdb's copy carries only in-frame clones and drops some. The sample lists some 1.5 million clones; approximately 97% were seen once. The sequenced sample was naive CD4+ T cells sorted from blood. Subset of the sample: CD45RA+ positively selected. The receptors stem from a man in his thirties or forties in good health.

This clone was counted a single time. The V and J genes are TRBV5-1 and TRBJ1-1, with no clear D. V dropped 0 bases and J dropped 0 bases, with 12 bases sitting between them. Germline loops: CDR1 SGHRS, CDR2 YFSETQ. The CDR3 is made up of 16 amino acids. CDR3 region: CASSLEWSRLNTEAFF. The CDR3 DNA follows: TGCGCCAGCAGCTTGGAGTGGTCCAGGTTGAACACTGAAGCTTTCTTT.

J is TRBJ1-1 and V is TRBV5-1; D is possibly TRBD1 (5 bases). Germline loops: CDR1 SGHRS, CDR2 YFSETQ. The CDR3 sequence is 14 residues long. V was clipped by 3 bases and J by 6 bases, with 15 bases between them. CDR3 DNA: TGCGCCAGCAGCTCTCCGACACGGGGGTCTGAAGCTTTCTTT. It yields the protein CASSSPTRGSEAFF.

This rearrangement joins TRBV7-9 to TRBJ2-7, with 10 bases matching TRBD2. In germline, CDR1 is SEHNR, CDR2 FQNEAQ (reference sequence). V lost 0 bases to trimming and J lost 3 bases; unmatched junction nucleotides: 8. CDR3 length: 17 amino acids. The CDR3 is CASSLAGAGGPGYEQYF. In DNA, the CDR3 is TGTGCCAGCAGCTTAGCAGGAGCGGGAGGGCCCGGCTACGAGCAGTACTTC.

V usage is TRBV2 and J usage is TRBJ1-6; D call uncertain. The length of the CDR3 is 14 residues. Per the germline V gene, CDR1 is SNHLY and CDR2 is FYNNEI. V shed 0 bases and J shed 10 bases, with 10 bases lying between them. The CDR3: CASSEALVSSPLHF. In DNA, the CDR3 is TGTGCCAGCAGTGAAGCGCTGGTTTCCTCACCCCTCCACTTT.

The chain combines TRBV6-5 with TRBJ2-7; 8 nucleotides line up with TRBD1. Trimming cost V 0 bases and J 4 bases; bases outside gene matches: 5. Germline V gives CDR1 MNHEY, CDR2 SVGAGI. The CDR3 covers 15 residues. In DNA form, the CDR3 reads TGTGCCAGCAGTTACTCCTTGGGACAGGCTTACGAGCAGTACTTC. Protein: CASSYSLGQAYEQYF.

This clone was recorded once. The chain has TRBV5-5 and TRBJ2-1; 9 nucleotides line up with TRBD1. Germline CDR1 reads SGHKS; CDR2 reads YYEKEE (reference sequence). The junction had 7 bases not matched to a gene; V was cut back by 3 bases and J by 9 bases. The CDR3 has 14 amino acids. This CDR3 is CASSSWTGVIEQFF. Written as DNA, the CDR3 is TGTGCCAGCAGCTCCTGGACAGGGGTAATTGAGCAGTTCTTC.

The chain recombines TRBV6-1 with TRBJ2-7; D ambiguous. Trimming left V 6 bases short and J 3 bases short, with 9 bases between. The CDR3 is 12 residues long. Germline CDR1 and CDR2: MNHNS and SASEGT. CDR3 residues: CASRKQSYEQYF. Here the CDR3 DNA reads TGTGCCAGCAGGAAACAGAGCTACGAGCAGTACTTC.

This sequence joins TRBV6-5 and TRBJ2-7, with a tentative D call TRBD1 (5 bases). The V end was cut by 7 bases, the J end by 3 bases, with 16 bases between. The CDR3 extends over 14 amino acids. Per germline, CDR1 MNHEY and CDR2 SVGAGI. CDR3 sequence (DNA): TGTGCCAGCAAACAGGAGATACCTTACTACGAGCAGTACTTC. Its protein is CASKQEIPYYEQYF.

This rearrangement joins TRBV10-1 to TRBJ2-5; TRBD1 might be the D (5 bases). The CDR3 loop spans 16 amino acids. Trimming left V 1 base short and J 2 bases short, with 14 bases between. The V gene's germline CDR1 is WNHNN and CDR2 SYGVQD (reference sequence). DNA of the CDR3: TGCGCCAGCAGTGAGTTGCCAGGGAAGGGTCAAGAGACCCAGTACTTC. Encoded protein: CASSELPGKGQETQYF.

The V call is TRBV7-3, the J call TRBJ2-1; possibly TRBD2 for D (6 bases). V was shortened by 5 bases and J by 5 bases, with 13 bases between the two germline ends. The CDR3 is 14 amino acids. Per germline, CDR1 SGHTA and CDR2 FQGTGA. CDR3 in DNA: TGTGCCAGCAGCCGAGCGGGTTCTAACAATGAGCAGTTCTTC. Protein sequence: CASSRAGSNNEQFF. Combining the CDR3 with reference TRBV7-3 and TRBJ2-1 gives the whole variable domain GAGVSQTPSNKVTEKGKYVELRCDPISGHTALYWYRQSLGQGPEFLIYFQGTGAADDSGLPNDRFFAVRPEGSVSTLKIQRTERGDSAVYLCASSRAGSNNEQFFGPGTRLTVL.

The chain has TRBV5-1 and TRBJ2-2; 7 bases agree with TRBD1. The V gene end was trimmed by 6 bases and the J gene end by 0 bases; junction bases not matched to a gene: 2. Germline CDR1 and CDR2: SGHRS and YFSETQ. This CDR3 region has 14 residues. The CDR3 region has the DNA TGCGCCAGCAAGGGGGCCTCGAACACCGGGGAGCTGTTTTTT. Amino acids: CASKGASNTGELFF.

The V gene is TRBV27, the J gene TRBJ2-6; no clear D. V lost 2 bases, J lost 4 bases, and 9 bases lay in between. Per the germline V gene, CDR1 is MNHEY and CDR2 is SMNVEV (reference sequence). The CDR3 totals 15 residues. The CDR3 is CASSLLGFGANVLTF. The CDR3 coding sequence is TGTGCCAGCAGTTTACTCGGGTTCGGGGCCAACGTCCTGACTTTC.

The V gene is TRBV10-3, the J gene TRBJ2-3; D is perhaps TRBD1 (6 bases). Trimming removed 2 bases at V and 4 bases at J, with 13 bases between. CDR3 length equals 15 residues. In germline, CDR1 is ENHRY, CDR2 SYGVKD. The CDR3: CAISEGQGSADTQYF. The CDR3 nucleotides are TGTGCCATCAGTGAGGGGCAGGGGAGCGCAGATACGCAGTATTTT.

The genes are TRBV2 and TRBJ2-1, with 11 nucleotides matching TRBD2. V trimming: 9 bases; J trimming: 4 bases; junction bases outside the gene matches: 2. The germline CDR1 and CDR2 sequences are SNHLY and FYNNEI. The CDR3 length is 13 residues. CDR3 protein: CASGLAGYNEQFF. CDR3 DNA: TGTGCCAGTGGACTAGCGGGTTACAATGAGCAGTTCTTC. Complete variable domain (other parts from reference TRBV2 and TRBJ2-1): EPEVTQTPSHQVTQMGQEVILRCVPISNHLYFYWYRQILGQKVEFLVSFYNNEISEKSEIFDDQFSVERPDGSNFTLKIRSTKLEDSAMYFCASGLAGYNEQFFGPGTRLTVL.

This chain uses TRBV2 with TRBJ2-2; 11 bases agree with TRBD2. The V gene's germline CDR1 is SNHLY and CDR2 FYNNEI. With 6 bases clipped from V and 13 bases from J, the junction kept 16 bases outside the gene matches. The CDR3 sequence is 16 residues long. This chain's CDR3 is CASREPLAGGPAGLFF. DNA for the CDR3: TGTGCCAGCAGGGAGCCCCTAGCGGGAGGCCCGGCGGGGCTGTTTTTT.

This sequence joins TRBV10-3 and TRBJ2-7; 7 bases fit TRBD2. Germline CDR1 reads ENHRY; CDR2 reads SYGVKD. The CDR3 sequence is 15 residues long. V trimming: 5 bases; J trimming: 6 bases; junction bases outside the gene matches: 13. The CDR3 sequence: CAISTIGGSQSEQYF. The CDR3 DNA follows: TGTGCCATCAGTACCATCGGGGGGTCGCAATCCGAGCAGTACTTC.

This clone occurred once. The CDR3 is CASSLSGQLFF. The CDR3 bases are TGTGCCAGTAGCCTCAGTGGTCAACTGTTTTTT. The V and J genes are TRBV19 and TRBJ1-4, with D unclear. Trimming took off 6 bases at V and 12 bases at J, with 11 bases between the two ends. Germline-derived CDR1 and CDR2 are LNHDA and SQIVND (reference sequence). The CDR3 is made up of 11 amino acids.

V and J are TRBV29-1 and TRBJ1-1, with D perhaps matching TRBD1 (6 bases). V shed 5 bases and J shed 3 bases, with 22 bases lying between them. Germline loops: CDR1 SQVTM, CDR2 ANQGSEA. The CDR3 has 16 amino acids. CDR3 in DNA: TGCAGCGTTCTTTTTAGGGGGGTGGGAGCATACACTGAAGCTTTCTTT. Translating gives CSVLFRGVGAYTEAFF.

Worth noting for this clone: The identical CDR3 is also encoded by other nucleotide sequences in the sample. V is TRBV9 and J is TRBJ1-1; D remains unclear. Trimming shortened V by 2 bases and J by 2 bases, and 10 bases separated the two germline ends. This CDR3 contains 14 residues. Germline V gene data show CDR1 as SGDLS and CDR2 as YYNGEE. In nucleotides, the CDR3 is TGTGCCAGCAGCGTGCTGGGCTCCAACACTGAAGCTTTCTTT. Translation: CASSVLGSNTEAFF.

V gene TRBV5-8 combines with J gene TRBJ1-1; D gene uncertain. Between the trimmed V and J ends, which lost 4 bases and 4 bases, there was a span of 17 bases. This CDR3 spans 15 amino acids. Germline V gene sequence: CDR1 SGHTS, CDR2 YDEGEE. CDR3 DNA sequence: TGTGCCAGCAGCCCAAATGAGGGCCGGTCCACTGAAGCTTTCTTT. Translated: CASSPNEGRSTEAFF.

The V call is TRBV5-8, the J call TRBJ2-2; D uncertain. V was pared by 4 bases and J by 4 bases, with 14 bases between. Germline CDR1 reads SGHTS; CDR2 reads YDEGEE. This CDR3 has 15 residues. The CDR3 DNA reads as TGTGCCAGCAGCCTACTACGTCCTCCCACCGGGGAGCTGTTTTTT. This translates into CASSLLRPPTGELFF.

V gene TRBV11-2 combines with J gene TRBJ1-5; D gene ambiguous. The germline gives CDR1 SGHAT, CDR2 FQNNGV. Trimming shortened V by 5 bases and J by 1 base, and 12 bases separated the two germline ends. The CDR3 has 15 residues. DNA of the CDR3: TGTGCCAGCAGCCCTTCCGGAGGGAGCAATCAGCCCCAGCATTTT. It is translated as CASSPSGGSNQPQHF.

CDR3 bases: TGTGCCAGTATGAAGGGGGAGAGTGGCATTCAGCCCCAGCATTTT. Translation: CASMKGESGIQPQHF. The J gene is TRBJ1-5, the V gene TRBV19, with D maybe TRBD1 (6 bases). The CDR3 sequence is 15 residues long. CDR1 is LNHDA and CDR2 is SQIVND in the germline V gene (reference sequence). Trimming took off 7 bases at V and 6 bases at J, with 19 bases between the two ends.

The chain links TRBV9 to TRBJ2-1, with a possible D match to TRBD1 (6 bases). Trimming took off 4 bases at V and 7 bases at J, with 18 bases between the two ends. Germline V gene data show CDR1 as SGDLS and CDR2 as YYNGEE. The CDR3 totals 15 residues. The CDR3 loop reads CASSPGTPSLNEQFF. In DNA form, the CDR3 reads TGTGCCAGCAGCCCTGGGACACCGTCCTTAAATGAGCAGTTCTTC.

Notes on this clone: The same CDR3 can be traced to other DNA sequences in this sample. This sequence joins TRBV5-1 and TRBJ2-7; 10 nucleotides match TRBD1. Losses at the gene ends were 0 bases for V and 6 bases for J; bases not matched to a gene: 3. The CDR3 totals 14 residues. CDR1 SGHRS and CDR2 YFSETQ come from the germline V gene. The CDR3 DNA is TGCGCCAGCAGCTTGGGGGACAGGGGAGGCGAGCAGTACTTC. Translating it yields CASSLGDRGGEQYF.

The rearrangement links TRBV27 to TRBJ2-1, with D possibly being TRBD1 (6 bases). The V gene lost 3 bases and the J gene lost 12 bases, with 15 bases spanning the gap. This CDR3 comprises 13 residues. Per germline, CDR1 MNHEY and CDR2 SMNVEV (reference sequence). CDR3 loop: CASSFWETGWQFF. The CDR3 region has the DNA TGTGCCAGCAGTTTTTGGGAAACAGGGTGGCAGTTCTTC.

This chain connects TRBV7-9 to TRBJ2-7; 8 positions agree with TRBD2. Germline V gene lookup returns CDR1 SEHNR and CDR2 FQNEAQ (reference sequence). The V gene end was trimmed by 5 bases and the J gene end by 0 bases; junction bases not matched to a gene: 9. CDR3 length: 16 amino acids. The CDR3 spells CASSKPGLDNSYEQYF. CDR3 coding DNA: TGTGCCAGCAGCAAGCCGGGACTAGACAACTCCTACGAGCAGTACTTC.